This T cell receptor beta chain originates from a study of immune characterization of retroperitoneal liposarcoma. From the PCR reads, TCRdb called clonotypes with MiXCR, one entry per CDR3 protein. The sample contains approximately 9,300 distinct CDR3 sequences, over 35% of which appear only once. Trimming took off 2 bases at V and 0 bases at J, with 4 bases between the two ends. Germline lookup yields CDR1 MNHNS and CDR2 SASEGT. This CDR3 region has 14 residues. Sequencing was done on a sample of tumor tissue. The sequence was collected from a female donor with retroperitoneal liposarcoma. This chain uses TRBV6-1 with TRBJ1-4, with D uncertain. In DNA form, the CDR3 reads TGTGCCAGCAGTGAAACATCAACTAATGAAAAACTGTTTTTT. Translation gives CASSETSTNEKLFF.